The 12 T cell receptor beta chains listed next were all sequenced from one sample in a study of blood T cell repertoires in COVID-19. The table came from immunoSEQ multiplex PCR; TCRdb's copy has only in-frame clones and leaves some out. The table lists some 200,000 clones, 85% to 90% of them singletons, with about 6% in the top ten. Sequenced sample: peripheral blood. These receptors originate from a man older than 75 with acute or convalescent COVID-19.

The sample holds a few counts of this clone. J is TRBJ2-1 and V is TRBV18; TRBD1 agrees at 7 bases. The V and J ends lost 3 bases and 0 bases, in that order; junction bases with no gene match: 2. The germline V gene encodes CDR1 KGHSH and CDR2 LQKENI. This CDR3 has 15 amino acids. CDR3 sequence reads: CASSPRGNSYNEQFF. The CDR3 DNA sequence: TGTGCCAGCTCACCCAGGGGGAACTCCTACAATGAGCAGTTCTTC.

The genes are TRBV11-1 and TRBJ2-7; TRBD1 matches at 8 bases. The V gene end was trimmed by 4 bases and the J gene end by 4 bases; junction bases not matched to a gene: 6. The CDR3 covers 14 residues. Germline V gene data show CDR1 as SGHAT and CDR2 as FQDESV (reference sequence). In nucleotides, the CDR3 is TGTGCCAGCAGCTCAGGACAGGGATGGTACGAGCAGTACTTC. This translates into CASSSGQGWYEQYF.

V gene TRBV24-1 combines with J gene TRBJ2-1, with TRBD2 matching over 8 bases. The CDR3 covers 18 residues. Germline V gives CDR1 KGHDR, CDR2 SFDVKD. With V trimmed by 2 bases and J by 0 bases, 8 bases remained unmatched. CDR3 DNA: TGTGCCACCAGTGATTCCCTAGCGGGTGGGAGCTCCTACAATGAGCAGTTCTTC. Its translation is CATSDSLAGGSSYNEQFF.

V usage is TRBV5-1 and J usage is TRBJ1-2, with 10 bases matching TRBD1. Germline trimming cut 0 bases from V and 8 bases from J; bases unmatched to any gene: 7. Germline CDR1 is SGHRS and CDR2 is YFSETQ. The CDR3 is made up of 15 amino acids. CDR3 sequence reads: CASSLEGQGPRGYTF. CDR3 DNA: TGCGCCAGCAGCTTGGAGGGACAGGGGCCGCGGGGCTACACCTTC.

V is TRBV5-4 and J is TRBJ1-2; tentative D call: TRBD1 (5 bases). The V end was cut by 4 bases, the J end by 7 bases, with 20 bases between. This CDR3 region has 15 residues. CDR1 and CDR2 from the germline V gene are SGHNT and YYREEE (reference sequence). The CDR3 loop is CASSPPGRRGSGYTF. The CDR3 DNA follows: TGTGCCAGCAGCCCCCCGGGACGCCGGGGGAGTGGCTACACCTTC.

The rearrangement joins TRBV18 to TRBJ2-1; D may be TRBD2 (6 bases). The germline CDR1 and CDR2 sequences are KGHSH and LQKENI. CDR3 size: 15 residues. Trimming cost V 4 bases and J 6 bases, with 16 bases left between them. The CDR3 DNA reads as TGTGCCAGCTCACTAGGAGGAGGAGGGTCCAATGAGCAGTTCTTC. As protein: CASSLGGGGSNEQFF.

The table lists this clone with a count of one. The junction does not match germline at one end; this may be a read error. The rearrangement uses TRBV7-3 and TRBJ2-1; no clear D. This CDR3 region has 12 residues. Germline CDR1 is SGHTA and CDR2 is FQGTGA. As DNA, the CDR3 is TGTGCCAGCAGCTTAGGCCACAAAGAGCAGTTCTTC. It yields the protein CASSLGHKEQFF.

J is TRBJ2-1 and V is TRBV19; 12 nucleotides agree with TRBD2. Trimming took 6 bases from V and 9 from J; bases not matched to a gene: 6. CDR3 size: 14 residues. Germline lookup yields CDR1 LNHDA and CDR2 SQIVND (reference sequence). This chain's CDR3 is CASSLAGGPGEQFF. The DNA of the CDR3 is TGTGCCAGTAGCCTAGCGGGAGGGCCTGGTGAGCAGTTCTTC.

This chain connects TRBV6-1 to TRBJ2-7, with TRBD1 matching 8 bases. Germline trimming cut 6 bases from V and 3 bases from J; bases unmatched to any gene: 10. The length of the CDR3 is 15 residues. Germline V gene data show CDR1 as MNHNS and CDR2 as SASEGT. DNA of the CDR3: TGTGCCAGCAGCACAGACAGGGGTAGAATCTACGAGCAGTACTTC. Protein sequence: CASSTDRGRIYEQYF.

The V call is TRBV4-2, the J call TRBJ1-1; D unclear. The CDR3 consists of 14 residues. Germline assignment: CDR1 LGHNA and CDR2 YNFKEQ. V was shortened by 6 bases and J by 5 bases, with 16 bases between the two germline ends. The CDR3 nucleotides are TGTGCCAGCAGTCTGCGGGATCGAGGTACTGAAGCTTTCTTT. This translates into CASSLRDRGTEAFF.

This clone was counted between two and nine times. The rearrangement links TRBV28 to TRBJ1-2, with 9 bases lining up with TRBD1. Germline V gene data show CDR1 as MDHEN and CDR2 as SYDVKM. The CDR3 sequence is 15 residues long. After removal of 5 bases from V and 7 bases from J, the junction contained 11 bases not matched to a gene. CDR3: CASSNGQGHISGYTF. DNA for the CDR3: TGTGCCAGCAGTAACGGACAGGGGCACATCTCTGGCTACACCTTC.

This clone was counted a single time. The chain recombines TRBV24-1 with TRBJ1-2, with D unclear. The V gene's germline CDR1 is KGHDR and CDR2 SFDVKD. The V end was cut by 0 bases, the J end by 7 bases, with 5 bases between. This CDR3 has 12 residues. The CDR3 DNA is TGTGCCACCAGTGATTTGGTAGCTGGCTACACCTTC. Translating it yields CATSDLVAGYTF.